What follows are 11 T cell receptor beta chains derived from one specimen sequenced in a study of breast tumors, draining lymph nodes, adjacent tissues. The lymph nodes were axillary draining lymph nodes from breast cancer patients. TCRdb reprocessed the multiplex PCR reads via MiXCR and lists one record per CDR3 protein. The table includes approximately 100,000 distinct CDR3 sequences, around 30% detected once. The sequenced sample was axillary lymph node tissue. Receptors originate from a female donor with breast cancer. Some clones in this sample may be carry-over from other donors' samples.

With respect to this clonotype: A much bigger clone sits one base away, suggesting this may be a read error. The rearrangement uses TRBV3-1 and TRBJ2-6, with D maybe TRBD1 (6 bases). In germline, CDR1 is LGHDT, CDR2 YNNKEL (reference sequence). The CDR3 contains 15 residues. CDR3 residues: CASSQTGNGVNVLTF. The CDR3 DNA reads as TGTGCCAGCAGCCAAACAGGGAATGGGGTCAACGTCCTGACTTTC.

The gene calls are TRBV6-6 and TRBJ2-2; possible D gene TRBD1, 5 bases. Germline V gives CDR1 MNHNY, CDR2 SVGAGI (reference sequence). V was clipped by 3 bases and J by 4 bases, with 21 bases between them. The CDR3 totals 18 residues. In DNA, the CDR3 is TGTGCCAGCAGTTATAACCCTTCCGACAGTTACTTCACCGGGGAGCTGTTTTTT. Protein product: CASSYNPSDSYFTGELFF.

The chain has TRBV19 and TRBJ1-1, with 7 positions matching TRBD1. J lost 5 bases, V lost 2 bases, and 5 bases had no gene match. The germline gives CDR1 LNHDA, CDR2 SQIVND (reference sequence). CDR3 length: 14 amino acids. The CDR3 protein is CASSINRGTTEAFF. The DNA of the CDR3 is TGTGCCAGTAGTATAAACAGGGGTACGACTGAAGCTTTCTTT.

Ten or more counts support this clonotype. V is TRBV7-9 and J is TRBJ2-1; D is possibly TRBD1 or TRBD2 (6 bases each). The germline gives CDR1 SEHNR, CDR2 FQNEAQ (reference sequence). V lost 0 bases, J lost 7 bases, and 10 bases lay in between. The CDR3 spans 14 residues. CDR3 sequence reads: CASSLAGGPNEQFF. The CDR3 nucleotides read TGTGCCAGCAGCTTAGCAGGGGGGCCGAATGAGCAGTTCTTC.

This clonotype was counted many times. Germline and junction disagree at one end, which may indicate a read error. The rearrangement joins TRBV6-2 or TRBV6-3 to TRBJ1-2; TRBD1 aligns across 7 bases. CDR1 is MNHEY and CDR2 is SVGEGT in the germline V gene. The CDR3 spans 14 residues. The CDR3 here is CASSYSGGSYGYTF. For the CDR3, the DNA is TGTGCCAGCAGCTACTCAGGGGGATCCTATGGCTACACCTTC.

As for this clonotype: A much larger clone differs by one base, so this may be a read error. The chain combines TRBV12-3 or TRBV12-4 with TRBJ2-6, with 8 positions matching TRBD2. The CDR3 contains 14 residues. V shed 7 bases, J shed 3 bases, and the junction held 2 bases outside the gene matches. The CDR3 loop is CASTRGGGANVLTF. In DNA, the CDR3 is TGTGCCAGCACCCGGGGGGGTGGGGCCAACGTCCTGACTTTC.

J is TRBJ1-2 and V is TRBV10-1; 9 nucleotides line up with TRBD1. The CDR3 runs to 14 residues. J lost 7 bases, V lost 7 bases, and 10 bases had no gene match. Looked up from germline, CDR1 is WNHNN and CDR2 is SYGVQD (reference sequence). The CDR3 nucleotides are TGCGCCAGCACCTACAGGGGGCAGGACATTGGCTACACCTTC. Translating gives CASTYRGQDIGYTF.

This clonotype occurred many times. CDR3: CAISDSKAGRYNEQFF. The CDR3, as DNA: TGTGCCATCAGTGATTCAAAGGCGGGACGGTACAATGAGCAGTTCTTC. This rearrangement joins TRBV10-3 to TRBJ2-1; TRBD2 might be the D (6 bases). V dropped 3 bases and J dropped 4 bases, with 16 bases sitting between them. Germline V gene sequence: CDR1 ENHRY, CDR2 SYGVKD. CDR3 length: 16 residues.

The sample holds many counts of this clonotype. The chain employs TRBV11-2 and TRBJ2-1; 7 nucleotides align to TRBD2. Germline CDR1 is SGHAT and CDR2 is FQNNGV. Germline trimming cut 5 bases from V and 5 bases from J; bases unmatched to any gene: 15. The CDR3 totals 17 residues. For the CDR3, the DNA is TGTGCCAGCAGCCCCCCCCCACTAGCGCCCTATGACAATGAGCAGTTCTTC. This gives the protein CASSPPPLAPYDNEQFF.

Of note for this clonotype: This may stem from a read error, because a much larger clone lies one nucleotide away. The V gene is TRBV20-1, the J gene TRBJ2-1; 10 bases match TRBD2. Germline-derived CDR1 and CDR2 are DFQATT and SNEGSKA (reference sequence). CDR3 size: 14 residues. CDR3 region: CSASVTSGYTEQFF. The CDR3 DNA sequence: TGCAGTGCTAGTGTGACTAGCGGGTACACTGAGCAGTTCTTC.

This clonotype has ten or more counts. The J gene is TRBJ1-6, the V gene TRBV5-1; 9 bases agree with TRBD1. The V segment lost 0 bases and the J segment 8 bases; nucleotides outside the gene matches: 3. The CDR3 extends over 15 amino acids. Germline V CDR1 and CDR2: SGHRS, YFSETQ. The CDR3 region is CASSLDGQGYSPLHF. CDR3 bases: TGCGCCAGCAGCTTGGATGGACAGGGGTATTCACCCCTCCACTTT.